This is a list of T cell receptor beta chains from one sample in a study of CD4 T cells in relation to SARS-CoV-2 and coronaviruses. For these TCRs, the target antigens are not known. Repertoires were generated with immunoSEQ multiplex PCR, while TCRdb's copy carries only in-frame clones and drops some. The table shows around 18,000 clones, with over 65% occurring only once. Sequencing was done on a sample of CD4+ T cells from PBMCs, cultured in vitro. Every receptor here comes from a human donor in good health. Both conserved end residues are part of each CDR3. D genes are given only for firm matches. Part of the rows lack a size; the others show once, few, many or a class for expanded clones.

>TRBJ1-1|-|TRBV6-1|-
TGTGCCAGCAGTGAAGCAGGAAGGGGGGAAGCTTTCTTT
CASSEAGRGEAFF
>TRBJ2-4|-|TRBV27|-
TGTGCCAGCAGTTTATCGGGGGCCAAAAACATTCAGTACTTC
CASSLSGAKNIQYF
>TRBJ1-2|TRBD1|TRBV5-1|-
TGCGCCAGCAGTCCCGGACAGGAAACTTATGGCTACACCTTC
CASSPGQETYGYTF
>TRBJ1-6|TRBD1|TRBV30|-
TGTGCCTGGAGCCAAGGGGGCGGATCCTATAATTCACCCCTCCACTTT
CAWSQGGGSYNSPLHF
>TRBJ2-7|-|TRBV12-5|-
TGTGCTAGTGCTATCTCCCCGGGCGGCGAGCAGTACTTC
CASAISPGGEQYF
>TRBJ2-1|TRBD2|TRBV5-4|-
TGTGCCAGCAGTCTTACTAGCGGGTACTACAATGAGCAGTTCTTC
CASSLTSGYYNEQFF
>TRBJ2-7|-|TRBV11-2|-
TGTGCCAGCAGCCTGAGGTACGAGCAGTACTTC
CASSLRYEQYF
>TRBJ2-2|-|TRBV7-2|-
TGTGCCAGCAGCTTAGTAGGACGGGACACCGGGGAGCTGTTTTTT
CASSLVGRDTGELFF
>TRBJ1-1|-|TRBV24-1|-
TGTGCCACCAGTGATTTGTCTGGGGCAGGAGAGAACACTGAAGCTTTCTTT
CATSDLSGAGENTEAFF
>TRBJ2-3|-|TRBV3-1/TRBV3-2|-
TGTGCCAGTCAGGGCACAGATACGCAGTATTTT
CASQGTDTQYF
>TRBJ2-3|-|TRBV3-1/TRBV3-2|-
TGTGCCAGCAGCCCGAGACCAGATACGCAGTATTTT
CASSPRPDTQYF
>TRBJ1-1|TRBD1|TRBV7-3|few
TGTGCCAGCAGCCTATCGGGACAGCTCAACACTGAAGCTTTCTTT
CASSLSGQLNTEAFF
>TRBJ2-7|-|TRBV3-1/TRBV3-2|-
TGTGCCAGCAGCCCTTCCTCCGACGAGCAGTACTTC
CASSPSSDEQYF
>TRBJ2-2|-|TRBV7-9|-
TGTGCCAGCAGCTTACCGAACACCGGGGAGCTGTTTTTT
CASSLPNTGELFF
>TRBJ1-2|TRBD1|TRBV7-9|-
TGTGCCAGCAGCTTGGGACAGAGCAACTATGGCTACACCTTC
CASSLGQSNYGYTF
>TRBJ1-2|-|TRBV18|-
TGTGCCAGCTCACCAGGGGAGGATGGCTACACCTTC
CASSPGEDGYTF
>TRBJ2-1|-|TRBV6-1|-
TGTGCCAGCAGTGAATTTTGGGCCTCAACAGGTGTTGAGCAGTTCTTC
CASSEFWASTGVEQFF
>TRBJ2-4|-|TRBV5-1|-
TGCGCCAGCAGTTTAATCGACCTGGAGGGTGTTGGGATTGGGCTAGCCAAAAACATTCAGTACTTC
CASSLIDLEGVGIGLAKNIQYF
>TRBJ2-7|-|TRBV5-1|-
TGCGCCAGCAGCTTGGACGGAAACTACGAGCAGTACTTC
CASSLDGNYEQYF
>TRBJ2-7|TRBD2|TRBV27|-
TGTGCCAGCAGGTTGGAGCGGGAGCTATCCTACGAGCAGTACTTC
CASRLERELSYEQYF
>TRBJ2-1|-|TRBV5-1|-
TGCGCCAGCAGCCACGGTGGGGTTGACAATGAGCAGTTCTTC
CASSHGGVDNEQFF
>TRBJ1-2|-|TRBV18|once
TGTGCCAGCTCACCTGGGGATGGCTACACCTTC
CASSPGDGYTF
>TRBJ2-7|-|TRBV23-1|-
TGCGCCAGCAGTCACGGAGCAGGAACGGCCTACGAGCAGTACTTC
CASSHGAGTAYEQYF
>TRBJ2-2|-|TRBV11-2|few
TGTGCCAGCAGCTTGTTCGGGGAGCTGTTTTTT
CASSLFGELFF
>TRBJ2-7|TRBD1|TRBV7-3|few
TGTGCCAGCAGCTCCCGGGACAGGGACGAGCAGTACTTC
CASSSRDRDEQYF
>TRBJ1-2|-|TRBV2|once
TGTGCCAGCAGGACCTCCGGGACCTCCCTAGGGGGCTACACCTTC
CASRTSGTSLGGYTF
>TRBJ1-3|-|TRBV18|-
TGTGCCAGCTCATTTGGGACGGGGACATCTGGAAACACCATATATTTT
CASSFGTGTSGNTIYF
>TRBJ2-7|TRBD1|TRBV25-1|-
TGTGCCAGCAGTGAATATCGCCCCGGACGACAGGGCTCCTACGAGCAGTACTTC
CASSEYRPGRQGSYEQYF
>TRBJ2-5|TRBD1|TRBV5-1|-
TGCGCCAGCAGCTTGGCCGCAGGGGGAGCGGAGACCCAGTACTTC
CASSLAAGGAETQYF
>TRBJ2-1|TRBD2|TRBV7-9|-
TGTGCCAGCAGGGCGGGAGGGTACAATGAGCAGTTCTTC
CASRAGGYNEQFF
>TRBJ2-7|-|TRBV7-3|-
TGTGCCAGCAGCTTTGGGACTGGGAACTACGAGCAGTACTTC
CASSFGTGNYEQYF
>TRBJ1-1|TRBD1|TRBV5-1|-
TGCGCCAGCAGCGTGGGACAGGGGATCACTGAAGCTTTCTTT
CASSVGQGITEAFF
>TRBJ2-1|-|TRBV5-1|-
TGCGCCAGCAGCTCGGACAGTTCAAACAATGAGCAGTTCTTC
CASSSDSSNNEQFF
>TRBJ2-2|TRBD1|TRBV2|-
TGTGCCAGCAGTGGGACAGGGGGCACCGGGGAGCTGTTTTTT
CASSGTGGTGELFF
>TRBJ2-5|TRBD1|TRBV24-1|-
TGTGCCACCAGTGAACCGGGACAGGGTGCGGAGACCCAGTACTTC
CATSEPGQGAETQYF
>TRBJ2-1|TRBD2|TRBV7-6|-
TGTGCCAGCAGCGTAGGAATAGGACTAGCGGCGAACAATGAGCAGTTCTTC
CASSVGIGLAANNEQFF
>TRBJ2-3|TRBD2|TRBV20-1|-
TGCAGTGCTAGTCCCCCAGTGGGAGGGAGGGCCCCAGATACGCAGTATTTT
CSASPPVGGRAPDTQYF
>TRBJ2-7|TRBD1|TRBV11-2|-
TGTGCCAGCAGCTTAGTATCAGGACAGGGGTTCTACGAGCAGTACTTC
CASSLVSGQGFYEQYF
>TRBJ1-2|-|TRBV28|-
TGTGCCGGCCGGGCGGGGTCGGACTATGGCTACACCTTC
CAGRAGSDYGYTF
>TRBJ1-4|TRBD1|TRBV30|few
TGTGCCTGGGCCGGGACAGGAAATGAAAAACTGTTTTTT
CAWAGTGNEKLFF
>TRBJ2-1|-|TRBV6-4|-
TGTGCCAGCAGTGAATTCCCTAGCGCCGACAATGAGCAGTTCTTC
CASSEFPSADNEQFF
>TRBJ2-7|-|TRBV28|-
TGTGCCAGCAGTGACACCGGGCCAGTCTACGAGCAGTACTTC
CASSDTGPVYEQYF
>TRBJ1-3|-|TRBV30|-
TGTGCCTGGAGTGTTTGGGACTCTGGAAACACCATATATTTT
CAWSVWDSGNTIYF
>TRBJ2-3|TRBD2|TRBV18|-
TGTGCCAGCTCACCAGGGCAAAGCGGGATGAGGACAGATACGCAGTATTTT
CASSPGQSGMRTDTQYF
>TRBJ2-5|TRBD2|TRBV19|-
TGTGCCAGTAGTATAGGACTAGCTCCTGAGACCCAGTACTTC
CASSIGLAPETQYF